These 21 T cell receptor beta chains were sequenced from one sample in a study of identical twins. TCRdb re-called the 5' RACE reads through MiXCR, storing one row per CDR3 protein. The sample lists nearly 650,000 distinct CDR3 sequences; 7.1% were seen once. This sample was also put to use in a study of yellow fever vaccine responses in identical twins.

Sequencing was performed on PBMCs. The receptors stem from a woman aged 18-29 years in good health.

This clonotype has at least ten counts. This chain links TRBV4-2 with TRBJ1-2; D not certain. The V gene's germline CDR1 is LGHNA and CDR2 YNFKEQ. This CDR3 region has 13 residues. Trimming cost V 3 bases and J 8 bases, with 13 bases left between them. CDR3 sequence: CASSHVTNFGYTF. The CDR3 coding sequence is TGTGCCAGCAGCCATGTCACGAACTTCGGCTACACCTTC.

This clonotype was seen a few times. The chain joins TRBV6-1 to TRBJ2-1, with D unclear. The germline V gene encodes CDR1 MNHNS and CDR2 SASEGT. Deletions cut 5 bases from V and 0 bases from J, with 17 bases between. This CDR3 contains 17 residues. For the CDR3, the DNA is TGTGCCAGCAGTCGACCGTCTCCCCTACTCTCCTACAATGAGCAGTTCTTC. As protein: CASSRPSPLLSYNEQFF.

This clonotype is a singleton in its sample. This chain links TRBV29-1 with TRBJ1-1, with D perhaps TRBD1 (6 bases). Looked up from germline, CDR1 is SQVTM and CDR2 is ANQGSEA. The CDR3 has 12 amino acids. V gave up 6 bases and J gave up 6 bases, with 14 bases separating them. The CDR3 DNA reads TGCAGCGTCTGGGACAATCCTCCTGAAGCTTTCTTT. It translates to CSVWDNPPEAFF.

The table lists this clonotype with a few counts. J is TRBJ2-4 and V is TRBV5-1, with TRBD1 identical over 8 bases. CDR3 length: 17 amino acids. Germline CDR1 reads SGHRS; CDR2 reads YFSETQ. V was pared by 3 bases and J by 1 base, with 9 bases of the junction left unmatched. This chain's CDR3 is CASSWLPGQDAKNIQYF. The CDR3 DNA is TGCGCCAGCAGCTGGCTACCGGGACAGGACGCCAAAAACATTCAGTACTTC.

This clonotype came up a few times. The CDR3 coding sequence is TGTGCCAGCAGCGAGGGAGGACTAGAGTCGGCCGAGCAGTACTTC. Translation gives CASSEGGLESAEQYF. The chain couples TRBV9 to TRBJ2-7, with TRBD2 identical over 7 bases. Looked up from germline, CDR1 is SGDLS and CDR2 is YYNGEE. This CDR3 is 15 amino acids long. Germline trimming cut 3 bases from V and 6 bases from J; bases unmatched to any gene: 12.

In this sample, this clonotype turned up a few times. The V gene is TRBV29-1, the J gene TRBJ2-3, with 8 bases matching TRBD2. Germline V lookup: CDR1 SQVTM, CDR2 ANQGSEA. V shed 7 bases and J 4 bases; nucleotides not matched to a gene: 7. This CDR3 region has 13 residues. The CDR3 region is CSAPGLVADTQYF. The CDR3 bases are TGCAGCGCCCCGGGACTAGTGGCAGATACGCAGTATTTT.

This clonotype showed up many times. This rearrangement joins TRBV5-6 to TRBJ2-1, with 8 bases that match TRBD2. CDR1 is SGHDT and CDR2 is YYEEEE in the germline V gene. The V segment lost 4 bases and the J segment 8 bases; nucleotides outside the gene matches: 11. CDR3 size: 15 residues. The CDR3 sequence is CASSSSGLVIDEQFF. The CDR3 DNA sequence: TGTGCCAGCAGCAGCTCGGGACTAGTTATTGATGAGCAGTTCTTC.

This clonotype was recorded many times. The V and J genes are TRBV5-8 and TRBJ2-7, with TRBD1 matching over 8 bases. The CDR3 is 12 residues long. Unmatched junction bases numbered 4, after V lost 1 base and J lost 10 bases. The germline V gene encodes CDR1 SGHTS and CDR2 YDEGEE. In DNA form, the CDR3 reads TGTGCCAGCAGCTTGACAGGACAGGGACAGTACGTC. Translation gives CASSLTGQGQYV.

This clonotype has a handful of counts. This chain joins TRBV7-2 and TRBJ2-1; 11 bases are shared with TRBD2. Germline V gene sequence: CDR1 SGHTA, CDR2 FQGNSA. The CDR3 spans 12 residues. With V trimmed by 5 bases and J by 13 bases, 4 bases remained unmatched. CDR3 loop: CASSQGLAGQFF. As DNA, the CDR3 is TGTGCCAGCAGCCAAGGACTAGCGGGTCAGTTCTTC.

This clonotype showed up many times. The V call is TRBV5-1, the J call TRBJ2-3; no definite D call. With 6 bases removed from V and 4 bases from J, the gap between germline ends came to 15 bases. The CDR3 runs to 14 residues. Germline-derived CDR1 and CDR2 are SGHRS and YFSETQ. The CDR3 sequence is CASKKEGWADTQYF. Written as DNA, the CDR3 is TGCGCCAGCAAAAAAGAAGGTTGGGCAGATACGCAGTATTTT.

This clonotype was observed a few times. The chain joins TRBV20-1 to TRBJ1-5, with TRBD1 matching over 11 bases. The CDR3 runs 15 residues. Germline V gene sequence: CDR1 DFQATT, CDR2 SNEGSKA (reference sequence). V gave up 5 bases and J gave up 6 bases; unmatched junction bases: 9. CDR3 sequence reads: CSALPDRGRLQPQHF. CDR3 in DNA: TGCAGTGCTCTACCGGACAGGGGGCGTCTTCAGCCCCAGCATTTT.

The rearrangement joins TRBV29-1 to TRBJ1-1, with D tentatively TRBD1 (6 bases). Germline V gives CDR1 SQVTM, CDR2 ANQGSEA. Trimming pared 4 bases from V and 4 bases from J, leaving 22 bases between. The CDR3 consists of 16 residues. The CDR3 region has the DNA TGCAGCGTTGGCCCCAGCGGGGGGCTTGGGATCACTGAAGCTTTCTTT. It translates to CSVGPSGGLGITEAFF.

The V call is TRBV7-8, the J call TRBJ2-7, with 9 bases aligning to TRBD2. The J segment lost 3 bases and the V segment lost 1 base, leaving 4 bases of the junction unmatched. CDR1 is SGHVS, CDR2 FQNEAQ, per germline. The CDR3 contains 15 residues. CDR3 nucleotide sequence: TGTGCCAGCAGCTTAGAGCTAGCGGGGAACTACGAGCAGTACTTC. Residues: CASSLELAGNYEQYF.

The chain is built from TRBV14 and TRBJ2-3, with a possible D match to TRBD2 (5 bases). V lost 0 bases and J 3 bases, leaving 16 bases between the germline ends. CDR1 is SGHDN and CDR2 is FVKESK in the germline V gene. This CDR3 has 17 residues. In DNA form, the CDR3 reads TGTGCCAGCAGCCAAGATGAGTGGGCAAGGAGGACAGATACGCAGTATTTT. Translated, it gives CASSQDEWARRTDTQYF. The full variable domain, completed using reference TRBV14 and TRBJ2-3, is EAGVTQFPSHSVIEKGQTVTLRCDPISGHDNLYWYRRVMGKEIKFLLHFVKESKQDESGMPNNRFLAERTGGTYSTLKVQPAELEDSGVYFCASSQDEWARRTDTQYFGPGTRLTVL.

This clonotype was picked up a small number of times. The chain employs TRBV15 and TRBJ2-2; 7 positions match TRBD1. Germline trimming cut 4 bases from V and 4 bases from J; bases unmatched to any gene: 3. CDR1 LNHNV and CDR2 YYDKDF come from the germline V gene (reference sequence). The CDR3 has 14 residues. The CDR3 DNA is TGTGCCACCAGCAAACAGGGGAGCACCGGGGAGCTGTTTTTT. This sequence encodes CATSKQGSTGELFF.

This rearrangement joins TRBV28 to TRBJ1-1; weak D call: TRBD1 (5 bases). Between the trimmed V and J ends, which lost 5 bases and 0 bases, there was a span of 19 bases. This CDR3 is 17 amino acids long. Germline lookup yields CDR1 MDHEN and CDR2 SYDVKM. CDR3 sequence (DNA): TGTGCCAGCAGTCAAGGGCAGGGACGACCCATGAACACTGAAGCTTTCTTT. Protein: CASSQGQGRPMNTEAFF.

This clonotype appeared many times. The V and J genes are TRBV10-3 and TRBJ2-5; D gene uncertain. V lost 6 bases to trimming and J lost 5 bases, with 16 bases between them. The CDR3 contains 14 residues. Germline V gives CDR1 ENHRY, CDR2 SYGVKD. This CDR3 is CAISPPGPSETQYF. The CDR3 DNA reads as TGTGCCATCAGCCCACCGGGCCCCTCGGAGACCCAGTACTTC.

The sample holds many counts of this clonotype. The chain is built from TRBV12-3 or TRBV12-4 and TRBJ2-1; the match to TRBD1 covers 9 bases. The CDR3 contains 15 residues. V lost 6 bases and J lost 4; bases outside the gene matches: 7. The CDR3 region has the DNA TGTGCCAGCAGCCCGGACAGGGGAGGGTACAATGAGCAGTTCTTC. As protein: CASSPDRGGYNEQFF.

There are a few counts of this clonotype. The CDR3 loop reads CASSSALGDIYEQYF. DNA for the CDR3: TGCGCCAGCAGCTCGGCCCTGGGAGATATCTACGAGCAGTACTTC. This chain uses TRBV5-1 with TRBJ2-7, with TRBD2 as a possible D gene (5 bases). The V gene's germline CDR1 is SGHRS and CDR2 YFSETQ. This CDR3 contains 15 residues. V lost 3 bases and J lost 3, with 16 bases in between.

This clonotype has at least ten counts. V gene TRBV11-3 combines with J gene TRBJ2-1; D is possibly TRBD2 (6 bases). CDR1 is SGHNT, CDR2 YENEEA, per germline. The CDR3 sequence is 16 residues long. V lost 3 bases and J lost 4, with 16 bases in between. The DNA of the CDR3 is TGTGCCAGCAGCTTTAGAAGGGGAGGTGATTACAATGAGCAGTTCTTC. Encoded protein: CASSFRRGGDYNEQFF.

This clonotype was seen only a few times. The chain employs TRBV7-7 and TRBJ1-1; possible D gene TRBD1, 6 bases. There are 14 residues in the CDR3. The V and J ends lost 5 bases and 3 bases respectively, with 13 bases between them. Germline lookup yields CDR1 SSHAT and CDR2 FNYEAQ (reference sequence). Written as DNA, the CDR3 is TGTGCCAGCAGCCCCCTGGACAGATACACTGAAGCTTTCTTT. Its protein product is CASSPLDRYTEAFF.